Sequencing of this T cell receptor (beta chain) was carried out in a study of T-cell memory formation after mild COVID-19. Each CDR3 protein gets one entry after TCRdb re-called the 5' RACE reads with MiXCR. Seen here are under 350,000 distinct CDR3 sequences, 15% to 20% observed once, and the top ten hold around a fifth. Trimming pared 6 bases from V and 10 bases from J, leaving 19 bases between. Germline V gives CDR1 DFQATT, CDR2 SNEGSKA (reference sequence). The CDR3 spans 13 residues. This sequence joins TRBV20-1 and TRBJ2-1; D gene unclear. Sequenced: PBMCs or a T cell subset sorted from them (not recorded which). The TCR comes from a man aged 18 to 35 who had mild COVID-19 (a few samples of this study predate the infection). Cell type and time point are not known. CDR3 in amino acids: CSAPLQVGIEQFF. Here the CDR3 DNA reads TGCAGTGCCCCCCTCCAGGTGGGGATCGAGCAGTTCTTC.